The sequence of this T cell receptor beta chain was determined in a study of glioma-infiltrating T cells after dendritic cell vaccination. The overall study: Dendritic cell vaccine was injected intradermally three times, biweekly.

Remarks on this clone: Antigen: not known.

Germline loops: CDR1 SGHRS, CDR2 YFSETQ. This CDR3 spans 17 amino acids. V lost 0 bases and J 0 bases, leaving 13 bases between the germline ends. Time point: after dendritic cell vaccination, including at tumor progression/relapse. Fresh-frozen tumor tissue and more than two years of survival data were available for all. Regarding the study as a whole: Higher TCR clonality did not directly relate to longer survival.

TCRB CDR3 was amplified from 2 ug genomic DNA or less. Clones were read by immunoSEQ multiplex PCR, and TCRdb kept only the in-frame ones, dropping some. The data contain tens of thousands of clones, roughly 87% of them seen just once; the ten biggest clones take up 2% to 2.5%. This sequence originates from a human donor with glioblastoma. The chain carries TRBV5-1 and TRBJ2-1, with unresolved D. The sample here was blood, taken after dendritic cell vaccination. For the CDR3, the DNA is TGCGCCAGCAGCTTGGCCTGGAGCGCCGACTCCTACAATGAGCAGTTCTTC. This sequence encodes CASSLAWSADSYNEQFF. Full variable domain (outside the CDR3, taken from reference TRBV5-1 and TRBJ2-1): KAGVTQTPRYLIKTRGQQVTLSCSPISGHRSVSWYQQTPGQGLQFLFEYFSETQRNKGNFPGRFSGRQFSNSRSEMNVSTLELGDSALYLCASSLAWSADSYNEQFFGPGTRLTVL.